The clone carrying this TCR beta chain was counted a few times. What it recognizes is unknown. This sample was included in a study of beta chain features in type 1 diabetes. Germline-derived CDR1 and CDR2 are MDHEN and SYDVKM. The CDR3 length is 14 residues. V trimming: 9 bases; J trimming: 4 bases; junction bases outside the gene matches: 10. All of the sorted populations showed purity greater than 98%. Expressed TCRB transcripts were sequenced because the isolated RNA had all been reverse transcribed beforehand. An average approximately 4 million reads came from naive, central memory and regulatory T cell samples. The assay was immunoSEQ multiplex PCR, and TCRdb's table has in-frame clones only and misses some. The data show more than 550,000 clones, over 13% seen once. Study-wide results and caveats: Insertion counts at VDJ junctions were lower in type 1 diabetes patients, who also showed more deletions there. All four CD4+ subsets from Type 1 diabetes patients carried moderately but significantly shorter TCRB CDR3s.

Specimen: naive CD4+ T cells from blood. The source of this sequence is a young man with type 1 diabetes. This chain uses TRBV28 with TRBJ2-7, with TRBD1 matching 9 bases. In DNA form, the CDR3 reads TGTGCCAGTCTTTCCCGGGACAGGGTTTACGAGCAGTACTTC. This encodes CASLSRDRVYEQYF.